This TCR beta chain was retrieved from a study of T cell responses to AZD1222 COVID-19 vaccine. V dropped 0 bases and J dropped 8; count of bases not matched to a gene: 8. The germline V gene encodes CDR1 LNHNV and CDR2 YYDKDF (reference sequence). The CDR3 is 17 residues long. Repertoires were generated with immunoSEQ multiplex PCR, while TCRdb's copy carries only in-frame clones and drops some. This sample has tens of thousands of clones, with 92% found just once. The TCR was taken from an adult who received the AZD1222 COVID-19 vaccine. This rearrangement joins TRBV15 to TRBJ2-1; 12 bases agree with TRBD2. The sample consisted of peripheral blood, taken 28 days after the second AZD1222 dose. The CDR3 sequence is CATSRELAGGPGDEQFF. The CDR3, as DNA: TGTGCCACCAGCAGAGAGCTAGCGGGAGGGCCTGGGGATGAGCAGTTCTTC.